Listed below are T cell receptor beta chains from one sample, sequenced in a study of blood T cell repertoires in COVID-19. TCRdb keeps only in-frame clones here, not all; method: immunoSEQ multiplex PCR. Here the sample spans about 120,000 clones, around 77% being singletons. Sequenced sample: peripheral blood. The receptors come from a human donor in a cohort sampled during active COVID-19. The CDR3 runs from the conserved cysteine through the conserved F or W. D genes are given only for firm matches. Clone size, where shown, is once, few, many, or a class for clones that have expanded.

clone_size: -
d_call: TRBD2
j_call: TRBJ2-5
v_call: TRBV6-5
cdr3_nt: TGTGCCAGCAGTTACACTAGCGGAACACAAGAGACCCAGTACTTC
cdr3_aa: CASSYTSGTQETQYF

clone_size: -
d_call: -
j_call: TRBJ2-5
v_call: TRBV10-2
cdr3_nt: TGCGCCAGCAGTGAGTCGGAGAAGTTGGGAGAGACCCAGTACTTC
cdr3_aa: CASSESEKLGETQYF

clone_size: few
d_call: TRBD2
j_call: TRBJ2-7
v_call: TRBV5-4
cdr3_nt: TGTGCCAGCAGCTTGAACGGACTAGCGGGAGGCAGCTACGAGCAGTACTTC
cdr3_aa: CASSLNGLAGGSYEQYF

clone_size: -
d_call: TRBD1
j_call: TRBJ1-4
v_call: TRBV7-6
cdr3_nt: TGTGCCAGCAGCCGAGAGGGGGCTACTAATGAAAAACTGTTTTTT
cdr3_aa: CASSREGATNEKLFF

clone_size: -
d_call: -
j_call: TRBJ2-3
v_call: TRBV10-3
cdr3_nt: TGTGCCATCAGTGAAAGCAGGAGCACAGATACGCAGTATTTT
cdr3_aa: CAISESRSTDTQYF

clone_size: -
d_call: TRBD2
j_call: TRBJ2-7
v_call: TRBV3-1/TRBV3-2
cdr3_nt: TGTGCCAGCAGCAGCGGGGGGCTAGGAACCTACGAGCAGTACTTC
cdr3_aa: CASSSGGLGTYEQYF

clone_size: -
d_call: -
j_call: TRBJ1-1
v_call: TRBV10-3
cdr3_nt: TGTGCCATCAGTGAGGCGTTCGGGGGGCCGAACACTGAAGCTTTCTTT
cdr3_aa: CAISEAFGGPNTEAFF

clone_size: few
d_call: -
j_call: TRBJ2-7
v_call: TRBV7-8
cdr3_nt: TGTGCCAGCAGCTCCTACGACGAGCAGTACTTC
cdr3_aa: CASSSYDEQYF

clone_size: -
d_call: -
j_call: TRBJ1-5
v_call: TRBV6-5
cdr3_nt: TGTGCCAGCAGCTCAAGTTTGCGACAGCCCCAGCATTTT
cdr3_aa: CASSSSLRQPQHF

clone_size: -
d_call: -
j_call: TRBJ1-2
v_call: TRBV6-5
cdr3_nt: TGTGCCAGCCGTCGCGGCGGGGCAAGGGACTATGGCTACACCTTC
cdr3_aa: CASRRGGARDYGYTF

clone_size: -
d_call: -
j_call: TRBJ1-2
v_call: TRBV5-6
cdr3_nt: TGTGCCACTTACCAGGGAGGTCGCTATGGCTACACCTTC
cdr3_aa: CATYQGGRYGYTF

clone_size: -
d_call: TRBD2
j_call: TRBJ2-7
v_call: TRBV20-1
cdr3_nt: TGCAGTGCTAGTCGGCGGGGGGGCCTAAGCGAGCAGTACTTC
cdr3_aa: CSASRRGGLSEQYF

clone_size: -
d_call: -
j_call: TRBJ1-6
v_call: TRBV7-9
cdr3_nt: TGTGCCAGCAGCCTCGGGTGGAAGAATTCACCCCTCCACTTT
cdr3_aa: CASSLGWKNSPLHF